The entry below gives a single T cell receptor (beta chain) sequence along with its context. Its cognate antigen is unknown. This entry is derived from a study of T cell responses to AZD1222 COVID-19 vaccine. Findings and limits, study-wide: Most donors were white British, females outnumbered males, and clonal diversity was possibly underestimated. Close to half of spike-specific TCRs reportedly recognize unmutated variant regions.

V lost 0 bases to trimming and J lost 5 bases; unmatched junction nucleotides: 9. Germline V CDR1 and CDR2: LGHNA, YSLEER. The CDR3 has 17 residues. Using immunoSEQ multiplex PCR, the repertoire was profiled, and TCRdb retains in-frame clones only, with some absent. The sample has roughly 150,000 clones, more than 75% seen once. The TCR originated in an adult in good health. The chain carries TRBV4-3 and TRBJ2-5, with 10 bases lining up with TRBD2. Material: peripheral blood, obtained on day 0 of AZD1222 vaccination. DNA of the CDR3: TGCGCCAGCAGCCAAGATTGGGCAGCGGGAGGGGGTGAGACCCAGTACTTC. Encoded protein: CASSQDWAAGGGETQYF.